This T cell receptor beta chain comes out of a study of shared clonotypes between healthy human individuals. Turning to the study itself: Aged 18 to 49, the donors were a couple of women and a few men.

Regarding the study as a whole: In having few donors, the study represented limited genetic and exposure-history diversity.

Method: immunoSEQ multiplex PCR; TCRdb's copy keeps in-frame clones and lacks some. The table shows about 690,000 clones, with 90% occurring only once. Pooled CD45RO+ cells and CCR7-negative CD45RA+ TemRA cells made up CD8 memory. Concerning this clone itself: What it binds is not known.

V lost 2 bases and J lost 13; bases outside the gene matches: 12. CDR1 is MNHNS and CDR2 is SASEGT in the germline V gene. CDR3 length: 14 residues. The clonotype originates from a man aged 18-30 years in good health. Some clones in this sample may be carry-over from other donors' samples. The chain uses TRBV6-1 and TRBJ2-5; 8 nucleotides align to TRBD1. Sequencing input: memory CD8+ T cells from PBMCs. Subset denoted: CD45RO+ cells pooled with CCR7-negative TemRA cells. As DNA, the CDR3 is TGTGCCAGCAGTGAACTGGGCAGGGGGCGATTCCTGTACTTC. Amino acids: CASSELGRGRFLYF.